One and the same sample provided the 8 T cell receptor beta chains below, sequenced in a study of T cells in localized non-small cell lung cancer. Clones were sequenced by immunoSEQ multiplex PCR, and TCRdb holds only the in-frame ones, with some missing. The profile covers some 85,000 clones, with over 60% appearing a single time and about 19% taken by the ten largest. The sequencing here drew on PBMCs, taken before any cancer treatment. Receptor source: a man between 40 and 70 years old with stage II squamous cell lung carcinoma.

The J gene is TRBJ1-2, the V gene TRBV28; D uncertain. The V end lost 4 bases, the J end lost 0 bases, and 9 bases lay between the germline ends. Per the germline V gene, CDR1 is MDHEN and CDR2 is SYDVKM. The CDR3 is 14 amino acids. Here the CDR3 DNA reads TGTGCCAGCAGTTCACGGAAATCTAACTATGGCTACACCTTC. Translation gives CASSSRKSNYGYTF.

The chain uses TRBV14 and TRBJ2-2; no definite D call. The CDR3 loop spans 18 amino acids. The germline V gene has CDR1 SGHDN and CDR2 FVKESK. V lost 4 bases and J 1 base, leaving 19 bases between the germline ends. The CDR3 coding sequence is TGTGCCAGCAGCCCGTATGGTAGCCAGACTGTGAACACCGGGGAGCTGTTTTTT. Its protein product is CASSPYGSQTVNTGELFF.

V is TRBV5-6 and J is TRBJ2-7; 7 bases are a match to TRBD1. Per the germline V gene, CDR1 is SGHDT and CDR2 is YYEEEE. J lost 2 bases, V lost 6 bases, and 11 bases had no gene match. The CDR3 consists of 15 residues. Here the CDR3 DNA reads TGTGCCAGCATCGCACGGGACAGACTCACCTACGAGCAGTACTTC. Protein product: CASIARDRLTYEQYF.

V gene TRBV27 combines with J gene TRBJ2-1; 8 bases map to TRBD2. J gave up 5 bases and V 5 bases, and 5 bases lay outside the gene matches. Germline-derived CDR1 and CDR2 are MNHEY and SMNVEV (reference sequence). The CDR3 consists of 14 residues. The CDR3 reads CASSALAGDNEQFF. The DNA of the CDR3 is TGTGCCAGCAGTGCTCTAGCGGGTGACAATGAGCAGTTCTTC.

The chain joins TRBV28 to TRBJ2-3; no clear D gene. Germline lookup yields CDR1 MDHEN and CDR2 SYDVKM. The length of the CDR3 is 13 residues. Between the trimmed V and J ends, which lost 4 bases and 1 base, there was a span of 6 bases. The CDR3 nucleotides are TGTGCCAGCAGTTCATGGGGCACAGATACGCAGTATTTT. Translated: CASSSWGTDTQYF.

The rearrangement joins TRBV2 to TRBJ1-4, with a weak D call TRBD1 (5 bases). The CDR3 covers 15 residues. V gave up 6 bases and J gave up 8 bases, with 19 bases separating them. From germline, CDR1 is SNHLY and CDR2 FYNNEI. Here the CDR3 DNA reads TGTGCCAGCAGCCCCTCATCGGGGACCAGAGAAAAACTGTTTTTT. Amino acid sequence: CASSPSSGTREKLFF.

The rearrangement links TRBV29-1 to TRBJ2-3; D call uncertain. The CDR3 totals 15 residues. The V end lost 3 bases, the J end lost 1 base, and 14 bases lay between the germline ends. Per the germline V gene, CDR1 is SQVTM and CDR2 is ANQGSEA. CDR3 loop: CSVEISRLRTDTQYF. The CDR3 DNA is TGCAGCGTTGAGATCTCCCGTCTTCGCACAGATACGCAGTATTTT.

The V call is TRBV7-9, the J call TRBJ2-7; TRBD2 is a possible D gene (5 bases). Trimming left V 7 bases short and J 0 bases short, with 10 bases between. The length of the CDR3 is 13 residues. Germline CDR1 SEHNR, CDR2 FQNEAQ (reference sequence). The CDR3 sequence is CASKRDASYEQYF. The CDR3 nucleotides read TGTGCCAGCAAGAGGGATGCCTCCTACGAGCAGTACTTC.